A selection of T cell receptor beta chains follows, all from one sample in a study of blood T cell repertoires in COVID-19. Clones were sequenced by immunoSEQ multiplex PCR, and TCRdb holds only the in-frame ones, with some missing. This sample yields about 150,000 clones, of which 80% to 90% are seen a single time; 2.5% to 4% belongs to the top ten. The material sequenced was peripheral blood. The receptors were sampled from a man between 70 and 80 years old with acute or convalescent COVID-19. Both conserved end residues are part of each CDR3. Each record gives: J gene, clone size, V gene, D gene, CDR3 protein, CDR3 DNA. A D gene is named only where the DNA matches it firmly. Only some rows state a clone size, as once, few, many or a class for expanded clones.

J gene: TRBJ2-1
clone size: .
V gene: TRBV6-2/TRBV6-3
D gene: .
CDR3 protein: CASSYALTKQFF
CDR3 DNA: TGTGCCAGCAGTTACGCCCTGACAAAGCAGTTCTTC

J gene: TRBJ2-3
clone size: .
V gene: TRBV28
D gene: TRBD2
CDR3 protein: CASTPGLAGEGGTQYF
CDR3 DNA: TGTGCCAGCACTCCTGGACTAGCGGGAGAAGGGGGTACGCAGTATTTT

J gene: TRBJ2-2
clone size: once
V gene: TRBV4-1
D gene: .
CDR3 protein: CASSFSGSAGELFF
CDR3 DNA: TGCGCCAGCAGCTTTTCGGGGTCTGCCGGGGAGCTGTTTTTT

J gene: TRBJ2-7
clone size: .
V gene: TRBV2
D gene: TRBD1
CDR3 protein: CASSDRTGEYEQYF
CDR3 DNA: TGTGCCAGCAGTGATCGGACAGGGGAATACGAGCAGTACTTC

J gene: TRBJ1-2
clone size: .
V gene: TRBV29-1
D gene: TRBD1
CDR3 protein: CSVGDRDEYGYTF
CDR3 DNA: TGCAGCGTTGGGGACAGGGATGAGTATGGCTACACCTTC

J gene: TRBJ2-7
clone size: .
V gene: TRBV29-1
D gene: .
CDR3 protein: CSVGRQAYEQYF
CDR3 DNA: TGCAGCGTTGGGCGTCAGGCCTACGAGCAGTACTTC

J gene: TRBJ1-4
clone size: .
V gene: TRBV6-2/TRBV6-3
D gene: TRBD1
CDR3 protein: CASSYSTGFNEKLFF
CDR3 DNA: TGTGCCAGCAGTTACTCGACAGGGTTTAATGAAAAACTGTTTTTT

J gene: TRBJ2-6
clone size: once
V gene: TRBV5-1
D gene: .
CDR3 protein: CASSFQLSGANVLTF
CDR3 DNA: TGCGCCAGCAGCTTCCAACTCTCTGGGGCCAACGTCCTGACTTTC

J gene: TRBJ2-5
clone size: .
V gene: TRBV27
D gene: TRBD2
CDR3 protein: CASSLSAGVGETQYF
CDR3 DNA: TGTGCCAGCAGTTTATCCGCGGGGGTCGGGGAGACCCAGTACTTC

J gene: TRBJ2-7
clone size: .
V gene: TRBV29-1
D gene: .
CDR3 protein: CSATTGPYEQYF
CDR3 DNA: TGCAGCGCTACGACAGGACCCTACGAGCAGTACTTC

J gene: TRBJ2-6
clone size: .
V gene: TRBV14
D gene: .
CDR3 protein: CASSQEFGGYGANVLTF
CDR3 DNA: TGTGCCAGCAGCCAAGAATTCGGGGGATATGGGGCCAACGTCCTGACTTTC

J gene: TRBJ2-1
clone size: .
V gene: TRBV2
D gene: .
CDR3 protein: CASRMFSSYNEQFF
CDR3 DNA: TGTGCCAGCAGGATGTTTAGCAGCTACAATGAGCAGTTCTTC

J gene: TRBJ2-5
clone size: .
V gene: TRBV29-1
D gene: .
CDR3 protein: CSVGDWSQETQYF
CDR3 DNA: TGCAGCGTAGGAGACTGGAGCCAAGAGACCCAGTACTTC

J gene: TRBJ2-1
clone size: once
V gene: TRBV19
D gene: TRBD2
CDR3 protein: CASSITSGAYNEQFF
CDR3 DNA: TGTGCCAGTAGTATAACTAGCGGGGCCTACAATGAGCAGTTCTTC

J gene: TRBJ2-5
clone size: .
V gene: TRBV10-3
D gene: .
CDR3 protein: CAISRGNQETQYF
CDR3 DNA: TGTGCCATCAGCCGTGGCAACCAAGAGACCCAGTACTTC

J gene: TRBJ2-6
clone size: .
V gene: TRBV2
D gene: .
CDR3 protein: CASSGSHAQKAGANVLTF
CDR3 DNA: TGTGCCAGCAGTGGGTCACACGCACAGAAAGCTGGGGCCAACGTCCTGACTTTC

J gene: TRBJ2-5
clone size: .
V gene: TRBV7-7
D gene: TRBD2
CDR3 protein: CASSSLAGGVETQYF
CDR3 DNA: TGTGCTAGCAGCTCCCTAGCGGGAGGCGTAGAGACCCAGTACTTC

J gene: TRBJ2-3
clone size: .
V gene: TRBV6-5
D gene: TRBD1
CDR3 protein: CASRLQGAPDTQYF
CDR3 DNA: TGTGCCAGCAGACTACAGGGGGCACCAGATACGCAGTATTTT

J gene: TRBJ1-1
clone size: .
V gene: TRBV7-9
D gene: .
CDR3 protein: CASSQGETEAFF
CDR3 DNA: TGTGCCAGCAGCCAAGGGGAAACTGAAGCTTTCTTT

J gene: TRBJ1-4
clone size: .
V gene: TRBV3-1/TRBV3-2
D gene: .
CDR3 protein: CASGSVGEKLFF
CDR3 DNA: TGTGCCAGTGGGTCGGTCGGGGAAAAACTGTTTTTT

J gene: TRBJ2-2
clone size: .
V gene: TRBV7-2
D gene: .
CDR3 protein: CASSLGRAGELFF
CDR3 DNA: TGTGCCAGCAGCTTAGGGAGGGCCGGGGAGCTGTTTTTT

J gene: TRBJ2-2
clone size: .
V gene: TRBV4-1
D gene: TRBD2
CDR3 protein: CASSHPKASGRAGNTGELFF
CDR3 DNA: TGCGCCAGCAGCCACCCGAAGGCTAGCGGGAGGGCCGGGAACACCGGGGAGCTGTTTTTT

J gene: TRBJ2-7
clone size: .
V gene: TRBV18
D gene: TRBD2
CDR3 protein: CASSPPSSGGYEQYF
CDR3 DNA: TGTGCCAGCTCACCACCGTCCTCGGGAGGCTACGAGCAGTACTTC

J gene: TRBJ2-2
clone size: .
V gene: TRBV9
D gene: .
CDR3 protein: CASRGPEDTGELFF
CDR3 DNA: TGTGCCAGCAGGGGCCCGGAGGACACCGGGGAGCTGTTTTTT

J gene: TRBJ1-4
clone size: .
V gene: TRBV2
D gene: .
CDR3 protein: CASTAGPTNEKLFF
CDR3 DNA: TGTGCCAGCACGGCGGGGCCAACTAATGAAAAACTGTTTTTT

J gene: TRBJ2-3
clone size: .
V gene: TRBV28
D gene: TRBD2
CDR3 protein: CASSFSGRITDTQYF
CDR3 DNA: TGTGCCAGCAGTTTTAGCGGGAGAATAACAGATACGCAGTATTTT

J gene: TRBJ1-3
clone size: .
V gene: TRBV28
D gene: .
CDR3 protein: CASSSPAGSSGNTIYF
CDR3 DNA: TGTGCCAGCAGTTCACCCGCGGGATCTTCTGGAAACACCATATATTTT

J gene: TRBJ1-2
clone size: .
V gene: TRBV7-9
D gene: TRBD1
CDR3 protein: CASSWDSGLGYTF
CDR3 DNA: TGTGCCAGCAGCTGGGACAGCGGACTTGGCTACACCTTC

J gene: TRBJ2-1
clone size: .
V gene: TRBV7-9
D gene: TRBD2
CDR3 protein: CASSPGPTSGPSYNEQFF
CDR3 DNA: TGTGCCAGCAGCCCCGGCCCGACTAGCGGGCCTTCCTACAATGAGCAGTTCTTC

J gene: TRBJ1-2
clone size: .
V gene: TRBV11-2
D gene: TRBD1
CDR3 protein: CASSLRTGGEGYTF
CDR3 DNA: TGTGCCAGCAGCTTAAGGACAGGGGGTGAGGGCTACACCTTC

J gene: TRBJ1-1
clone size: .
V gene: TRBV5-4
D gene: .
CDR3 protein: CASSGQGGAANTEAFF
CDR3 DNA: TGTGCCAGCAGTGGCCAAGGCGGGGCAGCGAACACTGAAGCTTTCTTT

J gene: TRBJ2-1
clone size: .
V gene: TRBV7-8
D gene: .
CDR3 protein: CASTLGPSLNNEQFF
CDR3 DNA: TGTGCCAGCACACTAGGGCCGAGTCTAAACAATGAGCAGTTCTTC

J gene: TRBJ2-3
clone size: .
V gene: TRBV10-3
D gene: TRBD2
CDR3 protein: CAISARLAEDTQYF
CDR3 DNA: TGTGCCATCAGTGCCCGACTAGCGGAAGATACGCAGTATTTT

J gene: TRBJ1-2
clone size: .
V gene: TRBV29-1
D gene: TRBD1
CDR3 protein: CSVAGDSGPSAGYTF
CDR3 DNA: TGCAGCGTCGCCGGGGACAGTGGACCCAGTGCGGGCTACACCTTC

J gene: TRBJ1-1
clone size: .
V gene: TRBV6-2/TRBV6-3
D gene: TRBD1
CDR3 protein: CASSDRGKIEAFF
CDR3 DNA: TGTGCCAGCAGTGACAGGGGAAAGATCGAAGCTTTCTTT

J gene: TRBJ1-2
clone size: .
V gene: TRBV5-4
D gene: .
CDR3 protein: CASSLFRVGGYTF
CDR3 DNA: TGTGCCAGCAGCTTGTTCAGGGTCGGAGGCTACACCTTC

J gene: TRBJ2-1
clone size: .
V gene: TRBV5-4
D gene: .
CDR3 protein: CASSLVLVGEQFF
CDR3 DNA: TGTGCCAGCAGCTTGGTTCTAGTGGGTGAGCAGTTCTTC

J gene: TRBJ2-1
clone size: .
V gene: TRBV6-5
D gene: .
CDR3 protein: CASSPGPYNEQFF
CDR3 DNA: TGTGCCAGCTCCCCCGGTCCCTACAATGAGCAGTTCTTC

J gene: TRBJ2-1
clone size: .
V gene: TRBV5-5
D gene: TRBD1
CDR3 protein: CASSLGQGLSSYNEQFF
CDR3 DNA: TGTGCCAGCAGCTTGGGACAGGGCCTGAGCTCCTACAATGAGCAGTTCTTC

J gene: TRBJ1-3
clone size: .
V gene: TRBV7-3
D gene: TRBD1
CDR3 protein: CASSLYPGGSGNTIYF
CDR3 DNA: TGTGCCAGCAGCTTATACCCAGGGGGGTCTGGAAACACCATATATTTT